This T cell receptor (beta chain) was sequenced for a study of human T cells and chemical hapten exposure. With 6 bases removed from V and 0 bases from J, the gap between germline ends came to 8 bases. CDR3 length: 14 amino acids. Germline loops: CDR1 MDHEN, CDR2 SYDVKM. The sample holds a few counts of this clonotype. TCRdb passed the RACE reads through MiXCR, listing each CDR3 protein once. The sample carries about 64,000 distinct CDR3 sequences, 11% recorded once. Time point of the sample: pre-sensitization, week 0. This sample's treatment: therapeutic diphenylcyclopropenone sensitization with weekly scalp DPC.

The receptor was isolated from a woman between 40 and 50 years old with alopecia areata. Some clones in this sample may be carry-over from other donors' samples. The specimen was whole blood, collected in connection with sensitization to the hapten diphenylcyclopropenone (DPC). V is TRBV28 and J is TRBJ2-2; perhaps TRBD2 as D (5 bases). The CDR3: CASSPGTNTGELFF. CDR3 DNA sequence: TGTGCCAGCAGCCCGGGAACGAACACCGGGGAGCTGTTTTTT.